Presented here are 13 T cell receptor beta chains from one specimen sequenced in a study of T-cell memory formation after mild COVID-19. MiXCR, run by TCRdb on the 5' RACE reads, gives a single entry per CDR3 protein. This repertoire shows about 320,000 distinct CDR3 sequences, 13% to 15% found once; its top ten account for roughly 21%. Sequencing was done on a sample of PBMCs or a T cell subset sorted from them (not recorded which). Receptors originate from a man between 18 and 35 years old who had mild COVID-19 (a few samples of this study predate the infection). Cell type and time point are not known.

The V and J genes are TRBV12-3 or TRBV12-4 and TRBJ1-4, with D possibly matching TRBD1 (5 bases). The CDR3 length is 14 residues. Trimming removed 4 bases from V and 4 bases from J, with 10 bases in between. CDR3 residues: CASSWDGFNEKLFF. The CDR3 DNA is TGTGCCAGCAGTTGGGACGGCTTTAATGAAAAACTGTTTTTT.

This clonotype appeared a few times. The chain uses TRBV5-1 and TRBJ2-2; TRBD2 might be the D (6 bases). V was trimmed by 5 bases and J by 0 bases, leaving 8 bases between them. The CDR3 extends over 14 amino acids. CDR1 SGHRS and CDR2 YFSETQ come from the germline V gene. The CDR3 is CASREGANTGELFF. CDR3 in DNA: TGCGCCAGCAGGGAGGGCGCGAACACCGGGGAGCTGTTTTTT.

This clonotype was counted between two and nine times. V usage is TRBV7-2 and J usage is TRBJ2-1; no clear D gene. V shed 7 bases and J shed 5 bases, with 12 bases lying between them. The germline gives CDR1 SGHTA, CDR2 FQGNSA. The CDR3 covers 13 residues. The DNA for the CDR3 is TGTGCCAGCAACGTCTATCTAGACAATGAGCAGTTCTTC. Translation: CASNVYLDNEQFF.

V gene TRBV4-2 combines with J gene TRBJ2-5, with 9 bases that match TRBD2. Germline loops: CDR1 LGHNA, CDR2 YNFKEQ. This CDR3 comprises 18 residues. Trimming took 1 base from V and 1 from J; bases not matched to a gene: 10. The CDR3 loop reads CASSQGGGVRLAQETQYF. The CDR3 DNA reads TGTGCCAGCAGCCAAGGCGGGGGGGTAAGATTAGCCCAAGAGACCCAGTACTTC.

The chain recombines TRBV5-1 with TRBJ2-7, with a weak D call TRBD2 (5 bases). CDR3 length equals 13 residues. The V and J ends lost 3 bases and 3 bases respectively, with 10 bases between them. Germline values: CDR1 SGHRS, CDR2 YFSETQ. The CDR3 DNA reads TGCGCCAGCAGCTCCGGGGAAATCTACGAGCAGTACTTC. Residues: CASSSGEIYEQYF.

This clonotype appeared a few times. V gene TRBV7-3 combines with J gene TRBJ2-1; the match to TRBD2 covers 7 bases. J was trimmed by 0 bases and V by 2 bases; bases with no gene match: 7. The CDR3 runs 17 residues. Germline assignment: CDR1 SGHTA and CDR2 FQGTGA. The CDR3 bases are TGTGCCAGCAGCTTATTTACGGGAGGTAACTCCTACAATGAGCAGTTCTTC. This encodes CASSLFTGGNSYNEQFF.

This clonotype was observed a few times. This rearrangement joins TRBV4-3 to TRBJ2-7; possibly TRBD1 for D (6 bases). V shed 3 bases and J shed 4 bases, with 16 bases lying between them. There are 15 residues in the CDR3. Germline CDR1 and CDR2: LGHNA and YSLEER. CDR3 in DNA: TGCGCCAGCAGCCAGCGTCTAGTTCAGGGGTACGAGCAGTACTTC. It is translated as CASSQRLVQGYEQYF.

The V call is TRBV12-3 or TRBV12-4, the J call TRBJ1-2; TRBD1 matches 7 bases. V shed 2 bases, J shed 0 bases, and the junction held 15 bases outside the gene matches. The CDR3 runs to 19 residues. The CDR3 DNA reads as TGTGCCAGCAGTTTAAGTGGGAGGCAGGGGGGCCTGGCTAACTATGGCTACACCTTC. Translating gives CASSLSGRQGGLANYGYTF.

This clonotype was seen many times. This chain links TRBV7-2 with TRBJ2-2; TRBD2 might be the D (5 bases). The CDR3 contains 14 residues. Germline V gene lookup returns CDR1 SGHTA and CDR2 FQGNSA. Trimming took off 3 bases at V and 0 bases at J, with 5 bases between the two ends. CDR3 sequence: CASSFGANTGELFF. CDR3 DNA: TGTGCCAGCAGCTTCGGGGCGAACACCGGGGAGCTGTTTTTT.

This clonotype was counted many times. The chain combines TRBV5-1 with TRBJ2-1; D might be TRBD1 (5 bases). The CDR3 runs 15 residues. Germline values: CDR1 SGHRS, CDR2 YFSETQ. Trimming removed 0 bases at V and 0 bases at J, with 7 bases between. The CDR3 bases are TGCGCCAGCAGCTTGGCTGGGGCCTCCTACAATGAGCAGTTCTTC. Residues: CASSLAGASYNEQFF.

The V gene is TRBV20-1, the J gene TRBJ2-2; D gene ambiguous. Germline V gene sequence: CDR1 DFQATT, CDR2 SNEGSKA (reference sequence). Trimming took 3 bases from V and 0 from J, leaving 8 bases between them. The CDR3 loop spans 14 amino acids. CDR3 in amino acids: CSASNGANTGELFF. The CDR3 region has the DNA TGCAGTGCTAGTAATGGGGCGAACACCGGGGAGCTGTTTTTT.

The table lists this clonotype with a few counts. V usage is TRBV7-9 and J usage is TRBJ2-2; tentatively, D is TRBD1 (5 bases). Germline-derived CDR1 and CDR2 are SEHNR and FQNEAQ (reference sequence). Trimming pared 11 bases from V and 0 bases from J, leaving 16 bases between. The CDR3 is 15 amino acids. CDR3 sequence (DNA): TGTGCCGGCCAGCAGGGATTAGCGAACACCGGGGAGCTGTTTTTT. Translated: CAGQQGLANTGELFF.

The rearrangement joins TRBV5-1 to TRBJ2-1; the match to TRBD2 covers 8 bases. Germline trimming cut 4 bases from V and 3 bases from J; bases unmatched to any gene: 9. The CDR3 covers 16 residues. CDR1 is SGHRS, CDR2 YFSETQ, per germline. CDR3 DNA sequence: TGCGCCAGCAGCGCGCAACCTAGCGGGCACTACAATGAGCAGTTCTTC. Translated, it gives CASSAQPSGHYNEQFF.